This TCR beta chain is from a study of cytomegalovirus exposure and HLA in healthy donors. Use of 60 Vbeta and 13 Jbeta primers characterized the PCR. Data came from immunoSEQ multiplex PCR; TCRdb stores just in-frame clones and leaves some out. Of about 180,000 clones listed, about three quarters are singletons. Study-wide results and limits: CMV serostatus was the only recorded immune exposure for donors.

In the case of this clone: Antigen specificity is unknown.

The trim removed 1 base at V and 4 bases at J, leaving 4 bases unmatched. Germline lookup yields CDR1 LGHNA and CDR2 YSLEER. This CDR3 contains 14 residues. The chain couples TRBV4-3 to TRBJ2-7, with 7 bases that match TRBD1. The receptor was derived from a man younger than 35 in good health and CMV-seronegative. The sequenced material came from PBMCs. This chain's CDR3 is CASSQGQGQYEQYF. CDR3 in DNA: TGCGCCAGCAGCCAAGGACAGGGCCAGTACGAGCAGTACTTC.